The rows below give T cell receptor beta chains drawn from one sample of a study of response to subunit inactivated influenza vaccine. TCRdb reprocessed the RT-PCR reads with MiXCR, giving one entry per CDR3 protein. The sample lists roughly 670,000 distinct CDR3 sequences, approximately 15% seen once, with 6% to 9.5% in the top ten. Sequencing was performed on PBMCs from blood, taken 14 to 15 days before vaccination. The receptor set was obtained from a man in his fifties who received an inactivated influenza vaccine. Each CDR3 is given with its conserved first and last residue. Fields, in order: V gene, CDR3 length, J gene, CDR3 protein.

V: TRBV12-3/TRBV12-4
length: 15
J: TRBJ2-4
CDR3: CASSLGQGFQNIQYF

V: TRBV12-3/TRBV12-4
length: 15
J: TRBJ2-5
CDR3: CASSLEIVAAETQYF

V: TRBV20-1
length: 14
J: TRBJ2-1
CDR3: CSARVVADYNEQSF

V: TRBV27
length: 14
J: TRBJ2-7
CDR3: CASSPGRTLYEQYF

V: TRBV7-2
length: 13
J: TRBJ2-1
CDR3: CASSLIRINEQFF

V: TRBV4-3
length: 17
J: TRBJ1-1
CDR3: CASSQESLDRANTEAFF

V: TRBV12-3/TRBV12-4
length: 12
J: TRBJ2-3
CDR3: CASRAGGQAQYF

V: TRBV9
length: 15
J: TRBJ2-5
CDR3: CASSRRAGQRETQYF

V: TRBV6-5
length: 15
J: TRBJ2-3
CDR3: CASSYRGEGTDTQYF

V: TRBV9
length: 17
J: TRBJ1-6
CDR3: CASSMRSGTAYNSPLHF

V: TRBV29-1
length: 16
J: TRBJ2-1
CDR3: CSVAPRGRARYNEQFF

V: TRBV3-1
length: 12
J: TRBJ2-5
CDR3: CASSQISETQYF

V: TRBV7-3
length: 16
J: TRBJ2-1
CDR3: CASSNALGGSYNEQFF

V: TRBV20-1
length: 16
J: TRBJ1-5
CDR3: CSARYPGQRNNQPQHF

V: TRBV4-2
length: 15
J: TRBJ2-7
CDR3: CASSQEAADSYEQYF

V: TRBV9
length: 15
J: TRBJ2-1
CDR3: CASSATGYPHNEQFF

V: TRBV5-1
length: 14
J: TRBJ2-1
CDR3: CASSLGQRLDEQFF

V: TRBV3-1
length: 12
J: TRBJ2-7
CDR3: CASSQVAYEQYF

V: TRBV11-1
length: 18
J: TRBJ2-1
CDR3: CASSSAAGLAGGRGEQFF

V: TRBV6-2/TRBV6-3
length: 10
J: TRBJ1-2
CDR3: CASTPYGYTF

V: TRBV6-2/TRBV6-3
length: 13
J: TRBJ2-1
CDR3: CASSHQAYNEQFF

V: TRBV14
length: 15
J: TRBJ2-3
CDR3: CASSLRTGFTDTQYF

V: TRBV4-3
length: 15
J: TRBJ1-4
CDR3: CASSQETGRTEKLFF

V: TRBV13
length: 19
J: TRBJ2-7
CDR3: CASSLAFAGERTPHYEQYF

V: TRBV2
length: 16
J: TRBJ2-3
CDR3: CASSEASGTNTDTQYF

V: TRBV10-3
length: 12
J: TRBJ2-7
CDR3: CAIGGTGYEQYF

V: TRBV29-1
length: 14
J: TRBJ2-5
CDR3: CSVEDHEGLGAQYF

V: TRBV10-3
length: 12
J: TRBJ1-5
CDR3: CAIRGSNQPQHF

V: TRBV5-1
length: 13
J: TRBJ2-7
CDR3: CASRPTAPYEQYF

V: TRBV20-1
length: 15
J: TRBJ1-6
CDR3: CSATSGFSYNSPLHF

V: TRBV12-3/TRBV12-4
length: 15
J: TRBJ2-7
CDR3: CASSLGPAESYEQYF

V: TRBV12-3/TRBV12-4
length: 13
J: TRBJ2-1
CDR3: CASSLAGSDEQFF

V: TRBV20-1
length: 18
J: TRBJ2-6
CDR3: CSASYPGPPGSGANVLTF

V: TRBV4-1
length: 14
J: TRBJ2-5
CDR3: CASSQDIRAETQYF

V: TRBV27
length: 15
J: TRBJ2-1
CDR3: CASTPSAGPSNEQFF

V: TRBV29-1
length: 13
J: TRBJ2-3
CDR3: CSVEFRLQDTQYF

V: TRBV12-3/TRBV12-4
length: 18
J: TRBJ2-3
CDR3: CASSKGLAGGWSTDTQYF

V: TRBV29-1
length: 15
J: TRBJ1-4
CDR3: CSIRAPSGTNEKLFF

V: TRBV7-9
length: 12
J: TRBJ2-1
CDR3: CASSLEGYEQFF

V: TRBV6-8
length: 14
J: TRBJ1-5
CDR3: CASRGAGLGQPQHF

V: TRBV14
length: 13
J: TRBJ2-1
CDR3: CASTQGYYNEQFF

V: TRBV5-6
length: 15
J: TRBJ2-7
CDR3: CASSLRQGANYEQYF

V: TRBV6-2/TRBV6-3
length: 18
J: TRBJ1-1
CDR3: CASSYSKSRRVGLTEAFF

V: TRBV4-2
length: 17
J: TRBJ2-3
CDR3: CASSQDGTSLSTDTQYF

V: TRBV2
length: 14
J: TRBJ2-2
CDR3: CASKRAANTGELFF

V: TRBV14
length: 18
J: TRBJ2-7
CDR3: CASSQDRRRLDARYEQYF

V: TRBV5-1
length: 15
J: TRBJ1-3
CDR3: CASSLGQQPGNTIYF

V: TRBV5-1
length: 16
J: TRBJ1-6
CDR3: CASSLAGQAYNSPLHF

V: TRBV20-1
length: 15
J: TRBJ2-3
CDR3: CSSNTGLRVLDTQYF

V: TRBV6-6
length: 12
J: TRBJ2-1
CDR3: CASSYTTGGQFF

V: TRBV10-3
length: 15
J: TRBJ2-3
CDR3: CAIREGTSGSDTQYF

V: TRBV5-8
length: 15
J: TRBJ1-2
CDR3: CASSSRQPRDYGYTF

V: TRBV7-6
length: 14
J: TRBJ2-3
CDR3: CASSDREGADTQYF

V: TRBV20-1
length: 14
J: TRBJ2-5
CDR3: CSASVQGQLETQYF

V: TRBV30
length: 14
J: TRBJ2-5
CDR3: CAWSVSLTQETQYF

V: TRBV4-3
length: 17
J: TRBJ2-3
CDR3: CASSQAQGALDTDTQYF

V: TRBV20-1
length: 18
J: TRBJ2-2
CDR3: CSARELPLAGRDTGELFF